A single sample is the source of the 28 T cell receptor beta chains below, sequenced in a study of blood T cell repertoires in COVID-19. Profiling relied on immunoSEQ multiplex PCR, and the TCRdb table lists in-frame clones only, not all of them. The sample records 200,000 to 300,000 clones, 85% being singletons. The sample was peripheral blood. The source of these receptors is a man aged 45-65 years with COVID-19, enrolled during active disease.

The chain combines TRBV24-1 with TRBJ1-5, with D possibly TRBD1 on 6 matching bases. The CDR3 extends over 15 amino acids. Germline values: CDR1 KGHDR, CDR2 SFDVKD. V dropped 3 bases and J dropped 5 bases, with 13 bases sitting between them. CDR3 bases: TGTGCCACCAGTGATCCCGGGACACTGGATCAGCCCCAGCATTTT. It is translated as CATSDPGTLDQPQHF.

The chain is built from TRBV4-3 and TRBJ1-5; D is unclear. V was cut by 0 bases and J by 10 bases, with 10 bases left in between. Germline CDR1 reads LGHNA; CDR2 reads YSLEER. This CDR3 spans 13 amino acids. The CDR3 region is CASSQDWLGPQHF. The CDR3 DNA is TGCGCCAGCAGCCAAGATTGGCTGGGCCCCCAGCATTTT.

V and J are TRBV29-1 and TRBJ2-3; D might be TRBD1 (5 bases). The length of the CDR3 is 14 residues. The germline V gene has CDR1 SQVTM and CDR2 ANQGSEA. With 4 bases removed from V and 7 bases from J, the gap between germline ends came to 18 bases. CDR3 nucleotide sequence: TGCAGCGTTGCCAGGGCGAGACCTCGGAATACGCAGTATTTT. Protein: CSVARARPRNTQYF.

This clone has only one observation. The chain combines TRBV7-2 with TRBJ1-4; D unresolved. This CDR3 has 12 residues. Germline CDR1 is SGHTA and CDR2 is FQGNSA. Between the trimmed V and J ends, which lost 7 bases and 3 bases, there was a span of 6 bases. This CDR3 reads CASNSPNEKLFF. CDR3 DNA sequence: TGTGCCAGCAACTCCCCTAATGAAAAACTGTTTTTT.

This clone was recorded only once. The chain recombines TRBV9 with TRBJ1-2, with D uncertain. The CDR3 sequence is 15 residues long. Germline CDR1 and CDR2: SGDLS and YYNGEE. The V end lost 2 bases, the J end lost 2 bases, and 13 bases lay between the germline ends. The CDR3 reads CASSVGEGRNYGYTF. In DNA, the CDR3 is TGTGCCAGCAGCGTCGGGGAGGGCCGGAACTATGGCTACACCTTC.

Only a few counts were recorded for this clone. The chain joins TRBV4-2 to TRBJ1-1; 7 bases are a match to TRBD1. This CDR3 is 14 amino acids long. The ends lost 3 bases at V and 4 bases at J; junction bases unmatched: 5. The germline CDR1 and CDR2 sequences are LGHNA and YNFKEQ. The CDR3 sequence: CASSQGTVTTEAFF. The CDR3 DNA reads TGTGCCAGCAGCCAGGGGACAGTGACCACTGAAGCTTTCTTT.

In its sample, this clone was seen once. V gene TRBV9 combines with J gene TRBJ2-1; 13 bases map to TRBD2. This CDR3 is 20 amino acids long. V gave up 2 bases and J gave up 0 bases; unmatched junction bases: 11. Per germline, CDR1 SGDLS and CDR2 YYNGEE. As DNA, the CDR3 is TGTGCCAGCAGCGTCGGACGACTAGCGGGGGGCTGGAGCTCCTACAATGAGCAGTTCTTC. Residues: CASSVGRLAGGWSSYNEQFF.

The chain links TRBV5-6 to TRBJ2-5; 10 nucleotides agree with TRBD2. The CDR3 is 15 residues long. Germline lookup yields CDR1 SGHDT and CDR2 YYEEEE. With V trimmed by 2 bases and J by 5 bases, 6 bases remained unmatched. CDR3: CASSLIAGGGETQYF. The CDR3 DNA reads TGTGCCAGCAGCTTAATAGCGGGGGGCGGGGAGACCCAGTACTTC.

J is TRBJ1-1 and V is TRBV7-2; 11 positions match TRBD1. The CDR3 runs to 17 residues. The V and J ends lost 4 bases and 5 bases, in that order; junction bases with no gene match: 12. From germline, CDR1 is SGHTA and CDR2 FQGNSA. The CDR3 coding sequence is TGTGCCAGCAGCTATCCCCGATCCGGGACAGGGGGTACTGAAGCTTTCTTT. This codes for CASSYPRSGTGGTEAFF.

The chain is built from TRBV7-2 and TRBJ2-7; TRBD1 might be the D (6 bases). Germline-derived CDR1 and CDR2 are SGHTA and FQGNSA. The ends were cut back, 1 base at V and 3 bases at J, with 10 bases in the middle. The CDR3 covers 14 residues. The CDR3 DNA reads TGTGCCAGCAGCTTAGACAGGGTCGGCTACGAGCAGTACTTC. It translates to CASSLDRVGYEQYF.

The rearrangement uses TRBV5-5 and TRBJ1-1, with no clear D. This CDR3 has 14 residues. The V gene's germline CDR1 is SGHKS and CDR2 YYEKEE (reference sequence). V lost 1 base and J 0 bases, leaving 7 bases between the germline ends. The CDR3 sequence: CASSLQVMNTEAFF. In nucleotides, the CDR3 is TGTGCCAGCAGCTTGCAGGTCATGAACACTGAAGCTTTCTTT. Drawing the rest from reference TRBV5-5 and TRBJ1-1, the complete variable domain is DAGVTQSPTHLIKTRGQQVTLRCSPISGHKSVSWYQQVLGQGPQFIFQYYEKEERGRGNFPDRFSARQFPNYSSELNVNALLLGDSALYLCASSLQVMNTEAFFGQGTRLTVV.

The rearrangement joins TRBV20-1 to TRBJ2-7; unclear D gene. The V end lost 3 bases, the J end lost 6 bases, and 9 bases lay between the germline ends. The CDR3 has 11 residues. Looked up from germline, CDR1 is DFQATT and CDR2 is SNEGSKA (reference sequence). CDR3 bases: TGCAGTGCTAGCGACTTCCCCGAGCAGTACTTC. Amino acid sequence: CSASDFPEQYF.

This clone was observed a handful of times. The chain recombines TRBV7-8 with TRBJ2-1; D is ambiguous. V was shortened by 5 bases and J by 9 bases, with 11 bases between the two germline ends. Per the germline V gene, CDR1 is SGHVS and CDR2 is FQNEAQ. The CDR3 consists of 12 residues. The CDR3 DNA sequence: TGTGCCAGCAGCCCAAGCCCGGGTGAGCAGTTCTTC. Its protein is CASSPSPGEQFF.

This CDR3 reads CASSSGVIQPQHF. CDR3 in DNA: TGTGCCAGCAGCTCGGGGGTTATTCAGCCCCAGCATTTT. The chain is built from TRBV5-8 and TRBJ1-5; weak D call: TRBD1 (5 bases). The germline V gene encodes CDR1 SGHTS and CDR2 YDEGEE. The V end lost 3 bases, the J end lost 6 bases, and 10 bases lay between the germline ends. This CDR3 contains 13 residues.

In nucleotides, the CDR3 is TGTGCCAGCAGCACCCGACTAGCGGGGGTAACAGATACGCAGTATTTT. Its translation is CASSTRLAGVTDTQYF. The chain employs TRBV11-2 and TRBJ2-3, with TRBD2 matching 12 bases. Germline V CDR1 and CDR2: SGHAT, FQNNGV. V was clipped by 5 bases and J by 3 bases; unmatched bases: 6. The CDR3 runs to 16 residues.

DNA for the CDR3: TGTGCTAGTGGTTTGGGGACAGAGAACACTGAAGCTTTCTTT. Translation gives CASGLGTENTEAFF. The rearrangement joins TRBV12-5 to TRBJ1-1; tentative D call: TRBD1 (6 bases). CDR3 length equals 14 residues. Germline CDR1 is LGHNT and CDR2 is FRNRAP. V was shortened by 1 base and J by 1 base, with 7 bases between the two germline ends.

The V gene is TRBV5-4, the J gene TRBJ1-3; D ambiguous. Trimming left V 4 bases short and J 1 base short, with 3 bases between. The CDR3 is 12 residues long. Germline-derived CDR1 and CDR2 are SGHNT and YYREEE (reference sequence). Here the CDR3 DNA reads TGTGCCAGCAGCCAATCTGGAAACACCATATATTTT. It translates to CASSQSGNTIYF.

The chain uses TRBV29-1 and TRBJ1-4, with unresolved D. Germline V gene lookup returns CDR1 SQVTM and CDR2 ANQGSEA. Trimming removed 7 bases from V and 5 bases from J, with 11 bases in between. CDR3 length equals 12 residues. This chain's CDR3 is CSATEPNEKLFF. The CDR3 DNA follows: TGCAGCGCTACAGAGCCCAATGAAAAACTGTTTTTT. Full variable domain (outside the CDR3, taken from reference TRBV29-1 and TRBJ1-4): SAVISQKPSRDICQRGTSLTIQCQVDSQVTMMFWYRQQPGQSLTLIATANQGSEATYESGFVIDKFPISRPNLTFSTLTVSNMSPEDSSIYLCSATEPNEKLFFGSGTQLSVL.

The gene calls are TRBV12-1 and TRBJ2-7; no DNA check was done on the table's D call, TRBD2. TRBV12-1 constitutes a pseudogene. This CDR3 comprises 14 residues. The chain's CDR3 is CASSPSGGAYEQYF. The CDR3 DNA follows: TGTGCCAGCAGCCCCAGCGGGGGCGCCTACGAGCAGTACTTC.

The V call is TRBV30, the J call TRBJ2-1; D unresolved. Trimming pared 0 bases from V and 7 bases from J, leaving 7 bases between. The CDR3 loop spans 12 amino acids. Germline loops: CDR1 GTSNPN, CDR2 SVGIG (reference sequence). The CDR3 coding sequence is TGTGCCTGGAGTGTACCCGGGAATGAGCAGTTCTTC. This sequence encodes CAWSVPGNEQFF.

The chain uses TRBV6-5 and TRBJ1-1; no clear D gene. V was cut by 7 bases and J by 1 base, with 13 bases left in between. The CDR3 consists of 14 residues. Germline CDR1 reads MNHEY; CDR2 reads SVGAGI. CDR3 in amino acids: CASTPAGWNTEAFF. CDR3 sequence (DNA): TGTGCCAGCACGCCGGCGGGGTGGAACACTGAAGCTTTCTTT.

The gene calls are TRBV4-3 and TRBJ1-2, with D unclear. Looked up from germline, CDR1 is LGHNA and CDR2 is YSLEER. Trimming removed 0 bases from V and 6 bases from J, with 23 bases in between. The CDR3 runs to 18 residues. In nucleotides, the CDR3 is TGCGCCAGCAGCCAAGAGTGGAGAGCACGAGACGGACTAAATGGCTACACCTTC. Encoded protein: CASSQEWRARDGLNGYTF.

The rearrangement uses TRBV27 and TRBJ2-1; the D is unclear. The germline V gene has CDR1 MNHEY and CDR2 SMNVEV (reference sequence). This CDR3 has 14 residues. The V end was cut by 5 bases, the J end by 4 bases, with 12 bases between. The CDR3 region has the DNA TGTGCCAGCAGTAATAATTTTCAGTACAATGAGCAGTTCTTC. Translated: CASSNNFQYNEQFF.

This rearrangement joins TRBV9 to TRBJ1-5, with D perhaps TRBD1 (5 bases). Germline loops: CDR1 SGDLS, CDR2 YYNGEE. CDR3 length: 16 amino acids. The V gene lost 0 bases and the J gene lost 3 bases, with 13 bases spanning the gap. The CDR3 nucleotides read TGTGCCAGCAGCGTAGGCTGGGGGGGTTACAATCAGCCCCAGCATTTT. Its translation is CASSVGWGGYNQPQHF. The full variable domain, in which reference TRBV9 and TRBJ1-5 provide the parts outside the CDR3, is DSGVTQTPKHLITATGQRVTLRCSPRSGDLSVYWYQQSLDQGLQFLIQYYNGEERAKGNILERFSAQQFPDLHSELNLSSLELGDSALYFCASSVGWGGYNQPQHFGDGTRLSIL.

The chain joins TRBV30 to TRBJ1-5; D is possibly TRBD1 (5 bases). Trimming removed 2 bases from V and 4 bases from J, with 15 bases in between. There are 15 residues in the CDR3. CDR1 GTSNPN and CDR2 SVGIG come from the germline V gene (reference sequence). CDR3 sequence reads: CAWSHTGTQNQPQHF. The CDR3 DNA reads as TGTGCCTGGAGTCATACCGGGACTCAAAATCAGCCCCAGCATTTT.

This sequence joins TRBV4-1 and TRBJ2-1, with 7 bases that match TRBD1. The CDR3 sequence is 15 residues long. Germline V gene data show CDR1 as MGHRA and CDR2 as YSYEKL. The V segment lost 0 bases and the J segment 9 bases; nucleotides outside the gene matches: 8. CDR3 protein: CASSQEGQRGFEQFF. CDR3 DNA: TGCGCCAGCAGCCAAGAGGGACAGAGGGGGTTTGAGCAGTTCTTC.

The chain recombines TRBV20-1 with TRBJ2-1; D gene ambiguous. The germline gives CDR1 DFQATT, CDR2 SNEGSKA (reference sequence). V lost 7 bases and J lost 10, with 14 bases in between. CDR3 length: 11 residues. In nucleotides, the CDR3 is TGCAGTGTTAGGCTACTATTGGAGCAGTTCTTC. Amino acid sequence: CSVRLLLEQFF.

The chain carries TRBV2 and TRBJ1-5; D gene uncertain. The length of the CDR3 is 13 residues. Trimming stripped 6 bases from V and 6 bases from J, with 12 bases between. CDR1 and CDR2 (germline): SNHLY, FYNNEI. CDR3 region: CASRVTGSQPQHF. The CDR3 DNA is TGTGCCAGCAGGGTGACCGGGTCTCAGCCCCAGCATTTT.